A selection of T cell receptor beta chains follows, all from one sample in a study of regulatory T cells in long-lasting Graves disease. MiXCR was run by TCRdb on the multiplex PCR reads, yielding one entry per CDR3 protein. This table holds 250,000 to 300,000 distinct CDR3 sequences, more than 15% found once. These data were also filed under a second study, of T cells in Graves' hyperthyroidism and ophthalmopathy.

Source: peripheral blood mononuclear cells (PBMCs), taken at new diagnosis, from a patient treated with antithyroid drugs. The receptor source for this set is a woman aged 25 to 45 with Graves disease. Each CDR3 is given with its conserved first and last residue. The D gene is left open where the match is weak. A row's size may be missing; if present it is once, few, many or a size class.

D: NA
V: TRBV7-2
size: many
J: TRBJ2-7
DNA: TGTGCCAGCAGCCGTACCCTAGACACCTCCTACGAGCAGTACTTC
CDR3: CASSRTLDTSYEQYF

D: NA
V: TRBV27
size: many
J: TRBJ1-1
DNA: TGTGCCAGCAGTTTCTCCCGGTTGGGGAGAGGTACTGAAGCTTTCTTT
CDR3: CASSFSRLGRGTEAFF

D: TRBD2
V: TRBV11-2
size: many
J: TRBJ2-3
DNA: TGTGCCAGCAGCTCCTTAGCGGGGGCCCGTTCCCACACAGATACGCAGTATTTT
CDR3: CASSSLAGARSHTDTQYF

D: TRBD2
V: TRBV3-1
size: many
J: TRBJ2-5
DNA: TGTGCCAGCAGCCAAGGGACTAGCGGGGGGGCCCTGGAGACCCAGTACTTC
CDR3: CASSQGTSGGALETQYF

D: TRBD1
V: TRBV6-1
size: many
J: TRBJ1-2
DNA: TGTGCCAGCAGTGAAGGAACAGGGGATTTTATCAGGTCGGACTATGGCTACACCTTC
CDR3: CASSEGTGDFIRSDYGYTF

D: TRBD1
V: TRBV15
size: many
J: TRBJ1-5
DNA: TGTGCCACCAGCAGAGAAGGACAGGGGTGGGGGGGGGGCAATCAGCCCCAGCATTTT
CDR3: CATSREGQGWGGGNQPQHF

D: NA
V: TRBV11-2
size: many
J: TRBJ1-5
DNA: TGTGCCAGCAGCTTGGGGCCCGGAAGGCCCCAGCATTTT
CDR3: CASSLGPGRPQHF

D: TRBD2
V: TRBV20-1
size: NA
J: TRBJ2-7
DNA: TGCAGTGCTAGGTTGGGGGGGACGGGCGAGCAGTACTTC
CDR3: CSARLGGTGEQYF

D: NA
V: TRBV7-2
size: many
J: TRBJ1-1
DNA: TGTGCCAGCAGCGACCCCGGGACGGTGAACACTGAAGCTTTCTTT
CDR3: CASSDPGTVNTEAFF

D: NA
V: TRBV20-1
size: NA
J: TRBJ2-2
DNA: TGCAGTGTTCAACCGGGACGCAGGACATCCGGAACCGGGGAGCTGTTTTTT
CDR3: CSVQPGRRTSGTGELFF

D: NA
V: TRBV5-4
size: few
J: TRBJ2-2
DNA: TGTGCCAGCAGCTTGGAGCCAGGGACGATGGACACCGGGGAGCTGTTTTTT
CDR3: CASSLEPGTMDTGELFF

D: NA
V: TRBV18
size: NA
J: TRBJ1-2
DNA: TGTGCCAGCTCACCACCGAGTAGGAGAGGGGATGGCTACACCTTC
CDR3: CASSPPSRRGDGYTF

D: NA
V: TRBV6-1
size: many
J: TRBJ1-2
DNA: TGTGCCAGCAGCGACGCTGGTCGGGGGACCGTCTATGGCTACACCTTC
CDR3: CASSDAGRGTVYGYTF

D: TRBD1
V: TRBV18
size: few
J: TRBJ1-3
DNA: TGTGCCAGCTCACCAGCCGGGACAGGGGGAAACACCATATATTTT
CDR3: CASSPAGTGGNTIYF

D: TRBD2
V: TRBV20-1
size: few
J: TRBJ2-3
DNA: TGCAGTGCTAGAGATGTAGCGGGGGAAGATACGCAGTATTTT
CDR3: CSARDVAGEDTQYF

D: NA
V: TRBV5-4
size: NA
J: TRBJ2-2
DNA: TGTGCCAGCAGCTTGGCCCGAGACAGTACCGGGGAGCTGTTTTTT
CDR3: CASSLARDSTGELFF

D: TRBD1
V: TRBV20-1
size: many
J: TRBJ2-7
DNA: TGCAGTGCTCCGGATACGGGACAGGGTTACGAGCAGTACTTC
CDR3: CSAPDTGQGYEQYF

D: TRBD2
V: TRBV3-1
size: many
J: TRBJ2-1
DNA: TGTGCCAGCAGCCAAGATTGGGGGGGGAGCTCCTACAATGAGCAGTTCTTC
CDR3: CASSQDWGGSSYNEQFF

D: NA
V: TRBV12-3/TRBV12-4
size: many
J: TRBJ1-1
DNA: TGTGCCAGCAGTTTACTCAGGGAAGGGGGGGTTTTT
CDR3: CASSLLREGGVF

D: TRBD2
V: TRBV6-1
size: many
J: TRBJ2-1
DNA: TGTGCCATAGCACGGGGGGGCTCCTACAATGAGCAGTTCTTC
CDR3: CAIARGGSYNEQFF

D: TRBD1
V: TRBV7-9
size: many
J: TRBJ2-7
DNA: TGTGCCAGCACACGGGGGGACAGGGACTTCTACGAGCAGTACTTC
CDR3: CASTRGDRDFYEQYF

D: NA
V: TRBV3-1
size: many
J: TRBJ1-3
DNA: TGTGCCAGCACTCGTGGACCCCACTCTGGAAACACCATATATTTT
CDR3: CASTRGPHSGNTIYF

D: TRBD1
V: TRBV18
size: many
J: TRBJ2-7
DNA: TGTGCCAGCTCACTGGGCAGGACAGGGGACTCCTACGAGCAGTACTTC
CDR3: CASSLGRTGDSYEQYF

D: TRBD2
V: TRBV12-3/TRBV12-4
size: NA
J: TRBJ2-3
DNA: TGTGCCAGCAGTTTGGGACTATTAACAGGTACGCAGTATTTT
CDR3: CASSLGLLTGTQYF

D: NA
V: TRBV2
size: many
J: TRBJ1-1
DNA: TGTGCCAGCAGACACGAACAGAACACTGAAGCTTTCTTT
CDR3: CASRHEQNTEAFF

D: NA
V: TRBV20-1
size: many
J: TRBJ1-5
DNA: TGCAGTGCTAGAGATTGGGGGGCAGGTCGAAATCAGCCCCAGCATTTT
CDR3: CSARDWGAGRNQPQHF

D: NA
V: TRBV7-2
size: many
J: TRBJ1-6
DNA: TGTGCCAGCAGCCCTGAGGGCGGACTCTATAATTCACCCCTCCACTTT
CDR3: CASSPEGGLYNSPLHF

D: NA
V: TRBV20-1
size: many
J: TRBJ2-1
DNA: TGCAGTGCTAGTTTCGCCAGAGCCTACAATGAGCAGTTCTTC
CDR3: CSASFARAYNEQFF

D: NA
V: TRBV9
size: many
J: TRBJ1-6
DNA: TGTGCCAGCAGCGCCGGGGAGGGCGGTCTTTTGTTT
CDR3: CASSAGEGGLLF

D: NA
V: TRBV5-1
size: many
J: TRBJ2-7
DNA: TGCGCCAGCAGCTTGGCTTTAGATGGCTACGAGCAGTACTTC
CDR3: CASSLALDGYEQYF

D: TRBD2
V: TRBV24-1
size: many
J: TRBJ2-3
DNA: TGTGCCACCAGTGATCCCCTAGCGGACGTCCCGGATACGCAGTATTTT
CDR3: CATSDPLADVPDTQYF

D: TRBD1
V: TRBV6-2/TRBV6-3
size: NA
J: TRBJ1-2
DNA: TGTGCCAGCAGGGAACAGGGGCCGCGGCGGGGCTCTATGCACTACACCTTC
CDR3: CASREQGPRRGSMHYTF

D: NA
V: TRBV6-1
size: many
J: TRBJ2-7
DNA: TGTGCCAGCAGCGTCAGGCCCTCCTACGAGCAGTACTTC
CDR3: CASSVRPSYEQYF

D: NA
V: TRBV7-9
size: NA
J: TRBJ2-7
DNA: TGTGCCAGCAGCCCCCCGCGAGGGACTCAGCACGAGCAGTACTTC
CDR3: CASSPPRGTQHEQYF

D: TRBD1
V: TRBV7-6
size: many
J: TRBJ1-2
DNA: TGTGCCAGCAGCTCCTTCCAGGGGGGAATCTTCTATGGCTACACCTTC
CDR3: CASSSFQGGIFYGYTF

D: NA
V: TRBV2
size: many
J: TRBJ1-1
DNA: TGTGCCAGCAGTAGGACAGCCCATCCTGAAGCTTTCTTT
CDR3: CASSRTAHPEAFF

D: NA
V: TRBV5-1
size: many
J: TRBJ1-2
DNA: TGTGCCAGCAGCTTAGGTGCTAACTATGGCTACACCTTC
CDR3: CASSLGANYGYTF

D: NA
V: TRBV29-1
size: few
J: TRBJ2-5
DNA: TGCAGCGGAGAGGGACCCGGGGAGACCCAGTACTTC
CDR3: CSGEGPGETQYF

D: NA
V: TRBV7-9
size: many
J: TRBJ1-2
DNA: TGTGCCAGCACCTCCCAGAGGGAGGTCTCCCCTTATGGCTACACCTTC
CDR3: CASTSQREVSPYGYTF

D: NA
V: TRBV19
size: many
J: TRBJ2-3
DNA: TGTGCCAGTAGTATGAAAGACACAGATACGCAGTATTTT
CDR3: CASSMKDTDTQYF

D: TRBD2
V: TRBV6-2/TRBV6-3
size: many
J: TRBJ2-3
DNA: TGTGCCAGCAGCCCCGGGACTAGCGGGACGGCTAGCACAGATACGCAGTATTTT
CDR3: CASSPGTSGTASTDTQYF

D: NA
V: TRBV6-2/TRBV6-3
size: many
J: TRBJ1-6
DNA: TGTGCCAGCACGCGGTCCGGGACTGCCGGGAATTCACCCCTCCACTTT
CDR3: CASTRSGTAGNSPLHF

D: NA
V: TRBV7-9
size: many
J: TRBJ2-1
DNA: TGTGCCAGCAGCTTGCAGGGTTGGGGCAATGAGCAGTTCTTC
CDR3: CASSLQGWGNEQFF

D: NA
V: TRBV7-2
size: many
J: TRBJ1-3
DNA: TGTGCCAGCAGCTTCCAGGGAGCGGGAAACACCATATATTTT
CDR3: CASSFQGAGNTIYF

D: NA
V: TRBV29-1
size: many
J: TRBJ1-1
DNA: TGCAGCGTGAGGTCCAGGGTAAATCTGAACACTGAAGCTTTCTTT
CDR3: CSVRSRVNLNTEAFF

D: NA
V: TRBV7-9
size: NA
J: TRBJ1-3
DNA: TGTGCCAGCAGCTTAACCAGGGGAAAGAACACCACATATTTT
CDR3: CASSLTRGKNTTYF

D: NA
V: TRBV25-1
size: NA
J: TRBJ2-5
DNA: TGTGCCAGCGCCACTTGGGGGGACGGGGAGACCCAGTACTTC
CDR3: CASATWGDGETQYF

D: TRBD2
V: TRBV9
size: many
J: TRBJ2-1
DNA: TGTGCCAGCAGCAGCCGTTTAGCGGGGTTCTCCTACAATGAGCAGTTCTTC
CDR3: CASSSRLAGFSYNEQFF

D: TRBD2
V: TRBV28
size: once
J: TRBJ2-7
DNA: TGTGCCAGCAGTGATAGCAGATGGGGGAGGGCCTCCTACGAGCAGTACTTC
CDR3: CASSDSRWGRASYEQYF

D: NA
V: TRBV19
size: few
J: TRBJ2-1
DNA: TGTGCCAGTAGCTACAGGGCTGGTGGCAATGAGCAGTTCTTC
CDR3: CASSYRAGGNEQFF

D: TRBD1
V: TRBV6-5
size: many
J: TRBJ1-2
DNA: TGTGCCAGCAGTTATTTCCGAACAGGGGGTAATGGCTACACCTTC
CDR3: CASSYFRTGGNGYTF